This T cell receptor beta chain was found in a study of shared clonotypes between healthy human individuals. TCRdb's table, derived via immunoSEQ multiplex PCR, lists solely in-frame clones and lacks some. Seen here are about 2.3 million clones, roughly 90% observed once, and the top ten hold around 0.38%. Trimming shortened V by 0 bases and J by 4 bases, and 10 bases separated the two germline ends. The CDR3 is 15 residues long. CDR1 is MNHNY, CDR2 SVGAGI, per germline (reference sequence). This chain joins TRBV6-6 and TRBJ1-3; D gene ambiguous. This receptor was identified in a man aged 18 to 29 in good health. Some clones in this sample may be carry-over from other donors' samples. Sequencing was performed on naive CD4+ T cells from PBMCs. Sample subset: CD45RA+ positively selected. CDR3 sequence (DNA): TGTGCCAGCAGTTACTCGTCAGTGACAGGAAACACCATATATTTT. Amino acids: CASSYSSVTGNTIYF.